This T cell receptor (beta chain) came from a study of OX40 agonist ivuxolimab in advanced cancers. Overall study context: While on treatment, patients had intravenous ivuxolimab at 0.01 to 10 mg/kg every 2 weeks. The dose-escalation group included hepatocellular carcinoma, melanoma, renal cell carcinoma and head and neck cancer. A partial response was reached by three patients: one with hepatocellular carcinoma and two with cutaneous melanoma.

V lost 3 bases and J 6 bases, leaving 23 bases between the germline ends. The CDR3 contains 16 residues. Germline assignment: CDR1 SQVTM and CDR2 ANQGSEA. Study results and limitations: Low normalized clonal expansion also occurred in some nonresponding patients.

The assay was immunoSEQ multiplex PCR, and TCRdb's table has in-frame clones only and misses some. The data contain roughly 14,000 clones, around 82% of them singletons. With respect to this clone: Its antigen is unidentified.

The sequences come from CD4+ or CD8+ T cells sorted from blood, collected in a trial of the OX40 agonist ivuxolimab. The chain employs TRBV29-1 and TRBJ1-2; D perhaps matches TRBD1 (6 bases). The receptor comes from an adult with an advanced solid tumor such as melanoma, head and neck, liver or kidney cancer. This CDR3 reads CSVDLPAPGHYNGYTF. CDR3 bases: TGCAGCGTTGACTTACCAGCACCGGGACACTATAATGGCTACACCTTC.